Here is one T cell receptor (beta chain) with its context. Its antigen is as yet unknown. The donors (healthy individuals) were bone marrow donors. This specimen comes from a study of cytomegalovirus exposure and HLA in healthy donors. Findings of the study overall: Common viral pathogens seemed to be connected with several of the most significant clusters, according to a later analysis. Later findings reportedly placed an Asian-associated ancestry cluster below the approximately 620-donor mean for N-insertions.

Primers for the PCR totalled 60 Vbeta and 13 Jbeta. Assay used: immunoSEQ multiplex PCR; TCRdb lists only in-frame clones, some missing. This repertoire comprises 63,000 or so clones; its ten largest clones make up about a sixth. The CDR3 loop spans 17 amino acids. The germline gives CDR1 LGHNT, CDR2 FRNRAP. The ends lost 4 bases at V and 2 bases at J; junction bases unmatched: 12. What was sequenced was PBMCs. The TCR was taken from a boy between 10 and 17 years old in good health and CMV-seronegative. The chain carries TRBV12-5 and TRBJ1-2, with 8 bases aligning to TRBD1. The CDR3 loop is CASGSYTFRDRNYGYTF. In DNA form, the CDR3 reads TGTGCTAGTGGTTCGTACACCTTCCGGGACAGGAACTATGGCTACACCTTC.